Shown below are 8 T cell receptor beta chains from a single sample sequenced in a study of type 1 regulatory T cells. In TCRdb, the reads were re-called with MiXCR into one record per CDR3 protein. The sample includes fewer than 70,000 distinct CDR3 sequences, 63% of them seen just once. Antigens for these TCRs are unknown. Sequencing input: cultured T cells, either the whole culture or a sorted T cell fraction (not recorded which). Regarding subset: Tr1-enriched cell product generated in vitro against host alloantigens. These receptors came from a human donor in good health.

This clonotype was detected once. The V call is TRBV11-2, the J call TRBJ2-7; no clear D. The germline gives CDR1 SGHAT, CDR2 FQNNGV. CDR3 length: 12 residues. The V and J ends lost 6 bases and 2 bases respectively, with 8 bases between them. CDR3 region: CASSRTAYEQYF. The CDR3 nucleotides are TGTGCCAGCAGTAGGACGGCCTACGAGCAGTACTTC.

Only a few counts were recorded for this clonotype. This rearrangement joins TRBV20-1 to TRBJ2-3; no clear D gene. The CDR3 length is 17 residues. V lost 2 bases, J lost 0 bases, and 18 bases lay in between. Germline V gives CDR1 DFQATT, CDR2 SNEGSKA (reference sequence). Here the CDR3 reads CSARLKRRAPSTDTQYF. CDR3 in DNA: TGCAGTGCTAGATTGAAGCGAAGGGCTCCTAGCACAGATACGCAGTATTTT.

The chain uses TRBV10-3 and TRBJ2-1; 7 bases line up with TRBD2. Trimming removed 1 base from V and 6 bases from J; junction bases left unmatched: 6. The CDR3 sequence is 15 residues long. CDR1 and CDR2 (germline): ENHRY, SYGVKD. The CDR3 is CAISEWGGEVNEQFF. For the CDR3, the DNA is TGTGCCATCAGTGAGTGGGGGGGAGAGGTCAATGAGCAGTTCTTC.

This clonotype was found a few times. The V gene is TRBV29-1, the J gene TRBJ2-1; TRBD2 is a possible D gene (5 bases). Trimming removed 1 base from V and 4 bases from J, with 11 bases in between. CDR3 length equals 14 residues. Per the germline V gene, CDR1 is SQVTM and CDR2 is ANQGSEA. The CDR3 region has the DNA TGCAGCGTTGAAGGTGCGGGTAGTTACAATGAGCAGTTCTTC. It translates to CSVEGAGSYNEQFF.

The chain couples TRBV5-1 to TRBJ2-7, with a tentative D call TRBD1 (6 bases). V shed 0 bases and J shed 3 bases, with 13 bases lying between them. The CDR3 loop spans 15 amino acids. Per germline, CDR1 SGHRS and CDR2 YFSETQ. CDR3 coding DNA: TGCGCCAGCAGCTTGGTTGGACAGAGTGTCTACGAGCAGTACTTC. Residues: CASSLVGQSVYEQYF. The entire variable domain, with the rest obtained from reference TRBV5-1 and TRBJ2-7, is as follows: KAGVTQTPRYLIKTRGQQVTLSCSPISGHRSVSWYQQTPGQGLQFLFEYFSETQRNKGNFPGRFSGRQFSNSRSEMNVSTLELGDSALYLCASSLVGQSVYEQYFGPGTRLTVT.

Judged by abundance, this clonotype is medium-sized. This chain uses TRBV10-2 with TRBJ2-2; D gene uncertain. Trimming shortened V by 6 bases and J by 7 bases, and 12 bases separated the two germline ends. Germline V lookup: CDR1 WSHSY, CDR2 SAAADI. This CDR3 region has 13 residues. The CDR3 region has the DNA TGCGCCAGCAGCCAGAGGTCGGGCGGGGAGCTGTTTTTT. This sequence encodes CASSQRSGGELFF.

V is TRBV24-1 and J is TRBJ2-1, with D maybe TRBD2 (5 bases). V was cut by 5 bases and J by 6 bases, with 19 bases left in between. This CDR3 spans 16 amino acids. Germline loops: CDR1 KGHDR, CDR2 SFDVKD. The CDR3: CATSGQEAPSANEQFF. The DNA of the CDR3 is TGTGCCACCAGTGGTCAGGAGGCGCCCTCGGCCAATGAGCAGTTCTTC.

This clonotype was detected many times. This chain joins TRBV15 and TRBJ2-1; 10 nucleotides line up with TRBD2. With V trimmed by 2 bases and J by 8 bases, 12 bases remained unmatched. Germline CDR1 and CDR2: LNHNV and YYDKDF (reference sequence). CDR3 length: 17 amino acids. The CDR3 DNA reads TGTGCCACCAGCAGAATCTCTCTAGCGGGAGCGCCACATGAGCAGTTCTTC. Encoded protein: CATSRISLAGAPHEQFF.